This TCR beta chain was identified in a study of T cell responses to AZD1222 COVID-19 vaccine. The CDR3 length is 15 residues. Germline CDR1 LNHNV, CDR2 YYDKDF (reference sequence). The trim removed 3 bases at V and 8 bases at J, leaving 4 bases unmatched. Study-level points and caveats: Regions 160-218 and 743-854 held dominance among vaccine-associated CD4 TCRs, which spanned spike.

Investigators merged groups given second doses at roughly 4 or roughly 12 weeks. Assay: immunoSEQ multiplex PCR; the TCRdb copy retains only in-frame clones and omits some. This table holds around 130,000 clones, roughly 86% found once. Concerning this clone itself: Its antigen remains unknown.

The sequencing here drew on peripheral blood, taken 28 days after the second AZD1222 dose. This TCR was recovered from an adult who received the AZD1222 COVID-19 vaccine. This chain uses TRBV15 with TRBJ1-4; 12 nucleotides agree with TRBD1. The CDR3 sequence: CATSRSGTGGEKLFF. The CDR3 DNA follows: TGTGCCACCAGCAGGTCCGGGACAGGGGGCGAAAAACTGTTTTTT.